This T cell receptor (beta chain) is from a study of PD-1 blockade in classical Hodgkin lymphoma (dated by TCRdb to the early 2020s). Looking at the study overall: Nivolumab dosing was 3 mg/kg intravenously every 2 weeks, continuing until either disease progression or unacceptable toxicity. To define a peripheral blood immune signature of response to PD-1 blockade in classical Hodgkin lymphoma, the study combined TCR beta sequencing with CyTOF. The paper's findings and limits, for the study overall: CD4+ but not CD8+ TCR diversity rose significantly by C4D1 (p=0.0027 vs p=0.16), most apparent in complete responders (p=0.02). Lower diversity was seen in patients whose nivolumab began less than 1 year after ASCT, and these patients were left out of later analyses so that immune reconstitution would not confound the results. Among trial patients, those achieving complete response had baseline diversity similar to that of newly diagnosed patients, while diversity was significantly lower in partial responders and progressors. Newly diagnosed patients were reported to have lower baseline TCR diversity than healthy donors, and relapsed/refractory patients were reported to have lower baseline TCR diversity still. The study covered only a single clinical trial cohort, and the causes of the repertoire differences, possibly disease activity or prior therapy, were still not defined.

Genomic DNA was isolated using the Qiagen DNeasy kit from unsorted PBMCs as well as from negatively selected CD4+ and CD8+ fractions. TCR beta CDR3 regions were subjected to amplification by immunoSEQ multiplex PCR with primers that anneal to V and J segments. A synthetic immune receptor repertoire was used to minimize amplification bias, and any residual bias was removed computationally once sequencing was done. The authors' analysis ran thus. Repertoire diversity was quantified as the Shannon entropy index using custom Python scripts. The unsorted, CD4+ and CD8+ repertoires were each analyzed separately, with the exception of combined analyses, where CD4+ and CD8+ sequences were merged in silico. A clone was considered expanded if an increase in frequency of at least 2-fold after treatment relative to C1D1 was found, and a pseudocount of 0.5 was applied to clones undetected at baseline. Clones with 0 or 1 copy at C1D1 were classified as singleton clones, and clones with 2 or more copies were classified as non-singleton clones. Clones expanded in unsorted samples were assigned a CD4+, CD8+ or unknown annotation through matching of protein sequences in sorted samples from the same patient. Wilcoxon tests were applied to paired samples to test diversity changes from C1D1 to C4D1. TCRdb stores this immuneACCESS table with in-frame sequences only. Part of the clones is absent; in the studies checked, under half of the shortfall reflects unresolved V genes, and no reason is known for the rest. The V and J calls and clone size are taken from that table; D and trimming were inferred from the DNA. This sample lists roughly 47,000 clones; around 82% were detected once. The top ten constitute roughly 22% of the sample.

The time point tag for this specimen amounts to: cycle 2 day 1 (C2D1) of nivolumab. Relapse after autologous stem cell transplantation had occurred in all trial patients, and cohorts A, B and C were distinguished by prior brentuximab vedotin exposure. The trial cohort comprised some 60 patients with relapsed/refractory classical Hodgkin lymphoma whose best overall responses were complete response, partial response or progressive disease. Trial patients were treated with single-agent nivolumab in the multi-cohort phase II CheckMate 205 trial. An independent review committee assessed best overall response using the 2007 International Working Group response criteria. PBMCs from the trial were collected at three points: immediately before nivolumab initiation (C1D1), and during therapy at cycle 2 day 1 and cycle 4 day 1. Peripheral blood was collected in 8 mL Vacutainer Cell Preparation Tubes, from which PBMCs were isolated by centrifugation and then cryopreserved.

Concerning this clone: Its specific antigen is unknown. Base qualities were left out, and no much larger clone turns up one base away.

The germline V gene sets CDR1 to MDHEN and CDR2 to SYDVKM. CDR3 length: 11 amino acids, cysteine to phenylalanine. Kept here is only the CDR3 DNA, which spans 33 bases and is read in frame from base 1. Trimming removed 6 bases from V and 2 bases from J, leaving 5 bases between the germline ends. Sequences were derived from peripheral blood mononuclear cells (PBMCs), sampled before the second cycle of nivolumab. This receptor was taken from a human donor with classical Hodgkin lymphoma. The rearrangement combines TRBV28 with TRBJ2-7, with the D gene call left open. The nucleotides read TGTGCCAGCAGGGGCGCCTACGAGCAGTACTTC. The resulting protein is CASRGAYEQYF.